The 8 T cell receptor beta chains given below trace back to one sample, sequenced in a study of radiation and T cells in renal cell carcinoma. Only in-frame clones appear in the TCRdb table, and some are missing; sequencing was by immunoSEQ multiplex PCR. Of 150,000 or so clones listed, over 75% were seen once; the top ten hold around 12%. Time point indicated: baseline pretreatment blood. The treatment was: 15 Gy SBRT to primary tumor, nephrectomy 4 weeks later. Here the sequenced sample was blood, taken from a patient whose treatment included radiotherapy and nephrectomy. These TCRs come from a woman between 45 and 60 years old with renal cell carcinoma.

The rearrangement joins TRBV5-6 to TRBJ1-4, with unresolved D. Germline V gene lookup returns CDR1 SGHDT and CDR2 YYEEEE. V was pared by 0 bases and J by 8 bases, with 14 bases between. This CDR3 is 15 amino acids long. CDR3 region: CASSLGTTGQEKLFF. The CDR3 DNA follows: TGTGCCAGCAGCTTGGGTACCACCGGCCAAGAAAAACTGTTTTTT.

The V and J genes are TRBV7-2 and TRBJ2-7; D may be TRBD2 (6 bases). Germline lookup yields CDR1 SGHTA and CDR2 FQGNSA. The CDR3 runs to 16 residues. Trimming removed 2 bases at V and 0 bases at J, with 14 bases between. The CDR3 region has the DNA TGTGCCAGCAGCTTAAATGGCGGGGCCAGCTCCTACGAGCAGTACTTC. Translating it yields CASSLNGGASSYEQYF. Based on the CDR3 plus reference TRBV7-2 and TRBJ2-7, the full variable domain is GAGVSQSPSNKVTEKGKDVELRCDPISGHTALYWYRQSLGQGLEFLIYFQGNSAPDKSGLPSDRFSAERTGGSVSTLTIQRTQQEDSAVYLCASSLNGGASSYEQYFGPGTRLTVT.

The V gene is TRBV5-4, the J gene TRBJ2-6; D unresolved. This CDR3 has 17 residues. Germline assignment: CDR1 SGHNT and CDR2 YYREEE (reference sequence). Trimming cost V 4 bases and J 4 bases, with 18 bases left between them. DNA for the CDR3: TGTGCCAGCAGCCTCATACTCGATCTACCAGGGGCCAACGTCCTGACTTTC. Amino acid sequence: CASSLILDLPGANVLTF. The whole variable domain, filled in from reference TRBV5-4 and TRBJ2-6, reads ETGVTQSPTHLIKTRGQQVTLRCSSQSGHNTVSWYQQALGQGPQFIFQYYREEENGRGNFPPRFSGLQFPNYSSELNVNALELDDSALYLCASSLILDLPGANVLTFGAGSRLTVL.

The rearrangement joins TRBV5-1 to TRBJ2-1; 10 positions match TRBD2. Germline assignment: CDR1 SGHRS and CDR2 YFSETQ. This CDR3 comprises 18 residues. The V and J ends lost 2 bases and 2 bases, in that order; junction bases with no gene match: 10. The CDR3 DNA is TGCGCCAGCAGCTTAGCAACCGGAGCGGGGGGGCCCTACAATGAGCAGTTCTTC. Its protein is CASSLATGAGGPYNEQFF.

The rearrangement uses TRBV6-5 and TRBJ1-1, with D unclear. The CDR3 runs 15 residues. Germline CDR1 MNHEY, CDR2 SVGAGI. Trimming stripped 5 bases from V and 3 bases from J, with 16 bases between. Here the CDR3 reads CASSPSWTADTEAFF. In DNA, the CDR3 is TGTGCCAGCAGTCCTTCTTGGACTGCGGACACTGAAGCTTTCTTT.

V and J are TRBV19 and TRBJ1-2, with D tentatively TRBD1 (5 bases). CDR1 is LNHDA and CDR2 is SQIVND in the germline V gene (reference sequence). The CDR3 contains 16 residues. Trimming cost V 4 bases and J 6 bases, with 21 bases left between them. CDR3 protein: CASSTVGYGTGDGYTF. The CDR3 DNA reads TGTGCCAGTAGTACGGTCGGTTATGGGACTGGAGATGGCTACACCTTC.

The chain employs TRBV7-8 and TRBJ1-1, with a tentative D call TRBD1 (5 bases). Germline CDR1 is SGHVS and CDR2 is FQNEAQ. Deletions cut 7 bases from V and 7 bases from J, with 22 bases between. CDR3 length equals 15 residues. The CDR3 bases are TGTGCCAGCATACTGGTGACGGGGGGAAATCATGAAGCTTTCTTT. This gives the protein CASILVTGGNHEAFF. The entire variable domain, with the rest obtained from reference TRBV7-8 and TRBJ1-1, is as follows: GAGVSQSPRYKVAKRGQDVALRCDPISGHVSLFWYQQALGQGPEFLTYFQNEAQLDKSGLPSDRFFAERPEGSVSTLKIQRTQQEDSAVYLCASILVTGGNHEAFFGQGTRLTVV.

This chain links TRBV13 with TRBJ2-3; 9 nucleotides align to TRBD1. The CDR3 has 18 residues. CDR1 is PRHDT, CDR2 FYEKMQ, per germline (reference sequence). V was clipped by 0 bases and J by 2 bases; unmatched bases: 9. The CDR3 is CASSLGAHRGRVTDTQYF. Here the CDR3 DNA reads TGTGCCAGCAGCTTAGGCGCCCACAGGGGGCGGGTCACAGATACGCAGTATTTT.